These 4 T cell receptor beta chains came from one sample sequenced in a study of cytomegalovirus exposure and HLA in healthy donors. Use of 60 Vbeta and 13 Jbeta primers characterized the PCR. TCRdb keeps only in-frame clones here, not all; method: immunoSEQ multiplex PCR. Seen here are around 170,000 clones, approximately 84% observed once, and the top ten hold 0.38%. The sequenced sample consisted of PBMCs. The receptors derive from a boy aged 2 to 10 in good health and CMV-seronegative.

The rearrangement links TRBV30 to TRBJ2-7; 7 bases line up with TRBD2. In germline, CDR1 is GTSNPN, CDR2 SVGIG (reference sequence). This CDR3 is 14 amino acids long. J gave up 7 bases and V 7 bases, and 16 bases lay outside the gene matches. The CDR3 nucleotides are TGTGCCTTCTCCACCGGGACTACCTCTCGGGAGCAGTACTTC. This translates into CAFSTGTTSREQYF.

The chain is built from TRBV27 and TRBJ2-7, with TRBD2 matching 11 bases. Trimming cost V 3 bases and J 6 bases; bases outside gene matches: 7. Germline CDR1 reads MNHEY; CDR2 reads SMNVEV (reference sequence). This CDR3 region has 15 residues. CDR3 sequence reads: CASSFLTSGKGEQYF. CDR3 coding DNA: TGTGCCAGCAGTTTCCTGACTAGCGGGAAAGGCGAGCAGTACTTC.

This clone appeared a single time. In the same sample, other DNA sequences code for this CDR3. This rearrangement joins TRBV5-1 to TRBJ2-1; 14 nucleotides line up with TRBD2. V was clipped by 4 bases and J by 7 bases; unmatched bases: 4. The CDR3 loop spans 15 amino acids. In germline, CDR1 is SGHRS, CDR2 YFSETQ. The CDR3 region has the DNA TGCGCCAGCAGCCCGGGACTAGCGGGAGTGAATGAGCAGTTCTTC. Its protein product is CASSPGLAGVNEQFF.

The rearrangement links TRBV29-1 to TRBJ2-3; maybe TRBD2 (5 bases). The CDR3 runs to 13 residues. Germline loops: CDR1 SQVTM, CDR2 ANQGSEA. Trimming shortened V by 6 bases and J by 3 bases, and 13 bases separated the two germline ends. CDR3 loop: CSVASPGTDTQYF. The CDR3 DNA reads TGCAGCGTGGCTAGCCCCGGGACAGATACGCAGTATTTT.